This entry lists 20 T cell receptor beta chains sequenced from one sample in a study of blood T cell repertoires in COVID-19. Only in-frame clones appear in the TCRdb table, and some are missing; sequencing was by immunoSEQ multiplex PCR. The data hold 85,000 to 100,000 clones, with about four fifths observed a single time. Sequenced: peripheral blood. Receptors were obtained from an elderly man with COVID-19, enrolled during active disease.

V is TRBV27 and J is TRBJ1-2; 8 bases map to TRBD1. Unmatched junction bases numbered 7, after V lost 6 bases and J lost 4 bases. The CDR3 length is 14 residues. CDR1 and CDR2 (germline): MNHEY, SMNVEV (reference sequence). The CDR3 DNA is TGTGCCAGCAGGCGACAGGGGCTCTTCTATGGCTACACCTTC. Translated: CASRRQGLFYGYTF.

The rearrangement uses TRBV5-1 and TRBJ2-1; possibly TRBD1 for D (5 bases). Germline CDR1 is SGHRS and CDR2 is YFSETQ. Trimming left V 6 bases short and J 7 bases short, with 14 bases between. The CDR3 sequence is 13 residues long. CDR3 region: CASTSGQGNEQFF. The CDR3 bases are TGCGCCAGCACCTCAGGGCAAGGGAATGAGCAGTTCTTC.

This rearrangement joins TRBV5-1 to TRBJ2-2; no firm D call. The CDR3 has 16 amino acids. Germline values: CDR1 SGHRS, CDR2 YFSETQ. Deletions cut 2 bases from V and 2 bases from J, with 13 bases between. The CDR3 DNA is TGCGCCAGCAGCTTCTGGTTTGATGGCAACACCGGGGAGCTGTTTTTT. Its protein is CASSFWFDGNTGELFF.

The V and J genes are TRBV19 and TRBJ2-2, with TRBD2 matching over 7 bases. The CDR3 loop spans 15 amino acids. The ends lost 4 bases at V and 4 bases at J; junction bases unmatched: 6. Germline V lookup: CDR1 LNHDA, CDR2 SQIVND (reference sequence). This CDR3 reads CASSKLSGPTGELFF. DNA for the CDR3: TGTGCCAGTAGTAAGCTTAGCGGGCCCACCGGGGAGCTGTTTTTT.

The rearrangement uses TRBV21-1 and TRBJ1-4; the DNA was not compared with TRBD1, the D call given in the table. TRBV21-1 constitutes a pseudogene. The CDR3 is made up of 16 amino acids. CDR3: CASSRERDRGDEKLFF. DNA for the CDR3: TGTGCCAGCAGCCGAGAGAGGGACAGGGGAGATGAAAAACTGTTTTTT.

The CDR3 loop is CSVGFRMNTEAFF. CDR3 DNA: TGCAGCGTTGGGTTCAGAATGAACACTGAAGCTTTCTTT. The chain recombines TRBV29-1 with TRBJ1-1; D gene unclear. Trimming stripped 4 bases from V and 0 bases from J, with 9 bases between. CDR3 length equals 13 residues. From germline, CDR1 is SQVTM and CDR2 ANQGSEA.

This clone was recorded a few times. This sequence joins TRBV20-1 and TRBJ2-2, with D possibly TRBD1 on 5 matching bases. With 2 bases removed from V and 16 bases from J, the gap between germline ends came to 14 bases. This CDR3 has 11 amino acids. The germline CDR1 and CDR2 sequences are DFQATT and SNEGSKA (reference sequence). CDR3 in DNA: TGCAGTGCTAGACGACAGCGTCAGACGTTTTTT. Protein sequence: CSARRQRQTFF.

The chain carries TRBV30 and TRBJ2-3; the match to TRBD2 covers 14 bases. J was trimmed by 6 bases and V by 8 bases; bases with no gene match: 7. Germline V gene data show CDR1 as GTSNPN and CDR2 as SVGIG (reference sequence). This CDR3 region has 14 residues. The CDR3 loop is CARTGLAGADTQYF. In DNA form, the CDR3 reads TGTGCCCGGACGGGACTAGCGGGGGCGGATACGCAGTATTTT.

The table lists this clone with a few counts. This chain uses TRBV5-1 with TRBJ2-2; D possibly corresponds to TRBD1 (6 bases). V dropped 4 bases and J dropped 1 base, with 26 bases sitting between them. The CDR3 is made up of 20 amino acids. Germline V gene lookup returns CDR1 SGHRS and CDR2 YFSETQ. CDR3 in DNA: TGCGCCAGCAGCCGAGGAATTCTCTCGGGCCTCAGGGGGAACACCGGGGAGCTGTTTTTT. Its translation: CASSRGILSGLRGNTGELFF.

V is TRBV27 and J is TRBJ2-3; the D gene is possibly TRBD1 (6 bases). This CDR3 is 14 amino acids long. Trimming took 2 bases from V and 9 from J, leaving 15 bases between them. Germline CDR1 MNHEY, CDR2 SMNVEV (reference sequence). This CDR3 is CASSLTIRGVTQYF. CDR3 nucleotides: TGTGCCAGCAGTTTAACTATCAGGGGAGTAACGCAGTATTTT.

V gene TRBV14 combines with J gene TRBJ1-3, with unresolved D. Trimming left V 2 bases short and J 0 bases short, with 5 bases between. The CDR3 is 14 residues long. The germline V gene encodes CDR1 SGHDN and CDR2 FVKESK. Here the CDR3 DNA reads TGTGCCAGCAGCCAATCAATCTCTGGAAACACCATATATTTT. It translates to CASSQSISGNTIYF.

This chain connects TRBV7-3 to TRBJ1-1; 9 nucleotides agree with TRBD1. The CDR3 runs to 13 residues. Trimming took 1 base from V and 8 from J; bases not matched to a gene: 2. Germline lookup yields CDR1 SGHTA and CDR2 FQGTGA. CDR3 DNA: TGTGCCAGCAGCTTAAGGGACAGGGAAGAAGCTTTCTTT. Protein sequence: CASSLRDREEAFF. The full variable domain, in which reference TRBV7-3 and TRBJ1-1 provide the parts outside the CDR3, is GAGVSQTPSNKVTEKGKYVELRCDPISGHTALYWYRQSLGQGPEFLIYFQGTGAADDSGLPNDRFFAVRPEGSVSTLKIQRTERGDSAVYLCASSLRDREEAFFGQGTRLTVV.

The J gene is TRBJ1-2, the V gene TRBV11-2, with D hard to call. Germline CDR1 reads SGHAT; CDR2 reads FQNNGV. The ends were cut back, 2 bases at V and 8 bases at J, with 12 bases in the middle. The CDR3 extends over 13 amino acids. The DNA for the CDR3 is TGTGCCAGCAGCTTAACCAGAGTGGGCGGCTACACCTTC. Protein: CASSLTRVGGYTF.

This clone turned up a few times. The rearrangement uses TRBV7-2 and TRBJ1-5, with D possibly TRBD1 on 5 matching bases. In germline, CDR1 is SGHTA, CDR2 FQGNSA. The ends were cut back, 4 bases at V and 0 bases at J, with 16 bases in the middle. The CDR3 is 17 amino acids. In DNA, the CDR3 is TGTGCCAGCAGCTCTTCGGGCGGGGACTATAGCAATCAGCCCCAGCATTTT. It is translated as CASSSSGGDYSNQPQHF.

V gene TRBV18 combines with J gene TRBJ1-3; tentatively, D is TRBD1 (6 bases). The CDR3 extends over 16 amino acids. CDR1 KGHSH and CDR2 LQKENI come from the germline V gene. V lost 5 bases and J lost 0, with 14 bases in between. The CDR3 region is CASSETGTFSGNTIYF. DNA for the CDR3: TGTGCCAGCTCAGAAACAGGGACGTTCTCTGGAAACACCATATATTTT.

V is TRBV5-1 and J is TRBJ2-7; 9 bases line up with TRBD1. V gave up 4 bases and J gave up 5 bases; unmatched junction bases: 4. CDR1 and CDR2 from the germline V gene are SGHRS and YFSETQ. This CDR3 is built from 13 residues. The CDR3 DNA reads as TGCGCCAGCAGCATGGACAGGGGCCACGAGCAGTACTTC. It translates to CASSMDRGHEQYF.

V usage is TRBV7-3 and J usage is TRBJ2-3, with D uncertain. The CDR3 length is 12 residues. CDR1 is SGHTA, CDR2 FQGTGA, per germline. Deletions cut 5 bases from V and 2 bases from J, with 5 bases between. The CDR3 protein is CASSPNTDTQYF. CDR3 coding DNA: TGTGCCAGCAGCCCTAACACAGATACGCAGTATTTT.

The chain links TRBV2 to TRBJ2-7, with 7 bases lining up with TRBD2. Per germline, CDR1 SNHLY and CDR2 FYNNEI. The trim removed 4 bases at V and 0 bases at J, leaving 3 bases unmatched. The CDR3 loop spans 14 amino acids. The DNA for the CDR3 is TGTGCCAGCAGTGTAGGCGGGAGCTCCTACGAGCAGTACTTC. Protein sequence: CASSVGGSSYEQYF. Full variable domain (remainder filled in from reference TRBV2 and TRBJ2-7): EPEVTQTPSHQVTQMGQEVILRCVPISNHLYFYWYRQILGQKVEFLVSFYNNEISEKSEIFDDQFSVERPDGSNFTLKIRSTKLEDSAMYFCASSVGGSSYEQYFGPGTRLTVT.

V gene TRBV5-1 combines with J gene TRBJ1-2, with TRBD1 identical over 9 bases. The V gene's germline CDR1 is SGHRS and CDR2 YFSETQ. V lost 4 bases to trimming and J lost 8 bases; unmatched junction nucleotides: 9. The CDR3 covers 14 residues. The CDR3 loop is CASSLEQGALGYTF. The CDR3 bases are TGCGCCAGCAGCCTTGAACAGGGGGCCCTGGGCTACACCTTC.

The CDR3 is CASSVAGGLADTQYF. For the CDR3, the DNA is TGTGCCAGCAGTGTGGCGGGGGGGCTTGCAGATACGCAGTATTTT. The chain has TRBV2 and TRBJ2-3; TRBD2 agrees at 9 bases. This CDR3 is 15 amino acids long. Trimming cost V 4 bases and J 4 bases; bases outside gene matches: 6. CDR1 SNHLY and CDR2 FYNNEI come from the germline V gene.